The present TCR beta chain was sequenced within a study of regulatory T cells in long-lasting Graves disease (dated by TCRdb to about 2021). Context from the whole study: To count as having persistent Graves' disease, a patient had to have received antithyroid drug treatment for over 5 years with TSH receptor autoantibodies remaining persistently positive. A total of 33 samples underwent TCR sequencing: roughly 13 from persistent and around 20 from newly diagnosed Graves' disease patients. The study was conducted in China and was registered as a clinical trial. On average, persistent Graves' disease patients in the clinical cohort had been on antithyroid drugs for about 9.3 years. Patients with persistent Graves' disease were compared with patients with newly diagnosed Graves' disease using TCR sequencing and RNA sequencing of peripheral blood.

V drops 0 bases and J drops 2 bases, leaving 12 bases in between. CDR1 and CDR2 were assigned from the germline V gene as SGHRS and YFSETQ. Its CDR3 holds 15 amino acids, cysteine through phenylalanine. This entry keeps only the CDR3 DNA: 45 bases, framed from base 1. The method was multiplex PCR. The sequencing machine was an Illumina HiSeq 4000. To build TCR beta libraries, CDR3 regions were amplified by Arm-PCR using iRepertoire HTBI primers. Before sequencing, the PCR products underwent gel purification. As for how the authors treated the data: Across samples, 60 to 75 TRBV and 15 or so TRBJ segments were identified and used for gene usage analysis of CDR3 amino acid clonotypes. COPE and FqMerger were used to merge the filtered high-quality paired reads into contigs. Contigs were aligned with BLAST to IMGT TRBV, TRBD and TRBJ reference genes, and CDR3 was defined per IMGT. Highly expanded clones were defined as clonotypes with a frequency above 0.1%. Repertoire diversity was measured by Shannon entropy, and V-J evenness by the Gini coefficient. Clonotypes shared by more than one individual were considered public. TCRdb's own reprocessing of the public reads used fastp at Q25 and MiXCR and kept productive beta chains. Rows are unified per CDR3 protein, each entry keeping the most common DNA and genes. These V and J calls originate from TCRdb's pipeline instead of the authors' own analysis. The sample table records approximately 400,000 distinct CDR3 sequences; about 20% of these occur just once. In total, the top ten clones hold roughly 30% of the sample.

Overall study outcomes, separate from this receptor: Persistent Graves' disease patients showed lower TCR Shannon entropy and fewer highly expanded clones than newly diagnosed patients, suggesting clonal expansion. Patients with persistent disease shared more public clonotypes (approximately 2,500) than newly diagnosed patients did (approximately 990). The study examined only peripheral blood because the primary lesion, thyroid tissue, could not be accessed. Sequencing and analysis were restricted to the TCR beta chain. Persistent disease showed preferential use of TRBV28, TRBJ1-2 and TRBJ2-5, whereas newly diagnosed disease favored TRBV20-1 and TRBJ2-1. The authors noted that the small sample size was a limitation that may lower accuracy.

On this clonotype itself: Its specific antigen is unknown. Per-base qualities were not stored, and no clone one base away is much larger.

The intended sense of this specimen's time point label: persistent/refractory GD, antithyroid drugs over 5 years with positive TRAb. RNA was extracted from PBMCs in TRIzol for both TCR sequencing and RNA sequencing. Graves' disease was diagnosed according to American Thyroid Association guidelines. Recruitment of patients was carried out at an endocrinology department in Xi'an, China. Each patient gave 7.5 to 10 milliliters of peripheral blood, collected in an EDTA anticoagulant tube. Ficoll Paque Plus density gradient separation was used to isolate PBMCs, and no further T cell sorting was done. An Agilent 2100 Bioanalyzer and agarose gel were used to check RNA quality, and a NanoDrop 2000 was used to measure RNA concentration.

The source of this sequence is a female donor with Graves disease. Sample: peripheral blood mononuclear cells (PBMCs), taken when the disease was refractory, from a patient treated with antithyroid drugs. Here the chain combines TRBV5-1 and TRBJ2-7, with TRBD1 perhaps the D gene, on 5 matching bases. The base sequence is TGCGCCAGCAGCTTGGGGACAACCAATACCTACGAGCAGTACTTC. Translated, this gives CASSLGTTNTYEQYF.